This T cell receptor (beta chain) was sequenced during a study of PD-1 and CTLA-4 blockade in melanoma. Libraries were prepared by immunoSEQ multiplex PCR; TCRdb keeps only in-frame clonotypes and omits some of them. The sample holds about 31,000 clones, approximately 90% seen once. Source: CD8+ T cells from peripheral blood, taken from a patient given anti-PD-1 treatment. This sequence was found in a human donor with melanoma.

CDR3 sequence: CAWSAGGSYTDTQYF. The DNA for the CDR3 is TGTGCCTGGAGTGCGGGAGGGTCCTACACAGATACGCAGTATTTT. This chain joins TRBV30 and TRBJ2-3; 8 nucleotides align to TRBD2. The CDR3 has 15 residues. After removal of 1 base from V and 2 bases from J, the junction contained 5 bases not matched to a gene. Germline lookup yields CDR1 GTSNPN and CDR2 SVGIG (reference sequence).